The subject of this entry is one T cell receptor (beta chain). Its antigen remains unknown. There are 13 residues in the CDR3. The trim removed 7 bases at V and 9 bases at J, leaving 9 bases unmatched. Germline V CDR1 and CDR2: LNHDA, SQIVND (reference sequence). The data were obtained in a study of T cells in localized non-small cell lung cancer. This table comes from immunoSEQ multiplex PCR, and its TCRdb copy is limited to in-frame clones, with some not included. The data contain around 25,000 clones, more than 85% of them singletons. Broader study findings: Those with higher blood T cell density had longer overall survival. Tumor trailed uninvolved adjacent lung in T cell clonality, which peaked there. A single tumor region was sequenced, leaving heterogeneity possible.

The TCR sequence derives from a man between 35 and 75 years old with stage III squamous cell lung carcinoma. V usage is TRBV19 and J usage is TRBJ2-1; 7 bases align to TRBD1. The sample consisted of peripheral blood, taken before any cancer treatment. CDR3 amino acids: CASTNRQGSEQFF. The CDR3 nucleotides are TGTGCCAGTACCAACCGACAGGGCAGTGAGCAGTTCTTC.